This section outlines one T cell receptor beta chain sequence together with its context. Its matching antigen is unknown. Here the CDR3 omits its conserved ending phenylalanine or tryptophan, so a read error is the likely source. The data derive from a study of tumor and adjacent non-tumor tissue in lung cancer. Background on the study: Samples averaged approximately 3.9 million productive TCRbeta reads each.

Three rounds of nested PCR, following a modified ARM-PCR protocol, produced the TCRbeta library. TCRdb re-called the multiplex PCR reads through MiXCR, storing one row per CDR3 protein. The data contain approximately 77,000 distinct CDR3 sequences, approximately 80% of them seen just once; the ten biggest clones take up around half. The template was RNA from unsorted bulk tissue. Distant lung tissue was collected more than 3 cm away from the tumor edge. Study-level points and caveats: Normal lung showed higher cumulative top 100 clone frequency than tumor. Compared with tumor, normal lung showed significantly lower TCR diversity.

The CDR3 is 15 residues long. Germline CDR1 reads MNHEY; CDR2 reads SVGAGI. Sequencing was done on a sample of distant non-tumor lung tissue. The TCR originated in a man aged 55 to 70 with non-small cell lung cancer. This chain joins TRBV6-5 and TRBJ1-5; 7 bases are shared with TRBD1. The CDR3 nucleotides are TGTGCCAGCAATTACAGTGGACAGGTTAGTCAGCCCCAGCATTTA. It yields the protein CASNYSGQVSQPQHL.